A selection of T cell receptor beta chains follows, all from one sample in a study of PD-L1 blockade in urothelial cancer. Here immunoSEQ multiplex PCR was the method, and the copy in TCRdb shows in-frame clones only, minus some. Of tens of thousands of clones listed, about nine tenths were seen once; the top ten hold 3.5% to 5.5%. The material was PBMCs, obtained around atezolizumab (anti-PD-L1) treatment. These receptors came from a man between 65 and 85 years old with urothelial cancer. Each CDR3 is given with its conserved first and last residue. D genes are given only for firm matches. Where a row states a size, it is once, few, many or the class of an expanded clone; other rows omit it.

-,TRBV5-6,TRBD2,TRBJ2-1,TGTGCCAGCAGCTTCTCAAAACTAGCGGGCTACAATGAGCAGTTCTTC,CASSFSKLAGYNEQFF
-,TRBV2,TRBD1,TRBJ1-1,TGTGCCACCATTGGGACAGGTAGCCGCGACGCCCGAGTATTCACTGAAGCTTTCTTT,CATIGTGSRDARVFTEAFF
-,TRBV19,-,TRBJ2-7,TGTGCCAGTAGTACCGCCCTACCCTACGAGCAGTACTTC,CASSTALPYEQYF
-,TRBV27,TRBD1,TRBJ1-6,TGTGCCAGCAGTCTCGGACAGGGTGGCTCACCCCTCCACTTT,CASSLGQGGSPLHF
-,TRBV30,TRBD1,TRBJ2-7,TGTGCCTGGAGTGCTGGGGACAGGGTATCGGGGGAGCAGTACTTC,CAWSAGDRVSGEQYF
-,TRBV2,TRBD1,TRBJ1-5,TGTGCCAGCAGTGCAAGACAGGGTCTTAGCAATCAGCCCCAGCATTTT,CASSARQGLSNQPQHF
-,TRBV18,TRBD2,TRBJ2-5,TGTGCCAGCTCGCCTCGGGGGACTAACCAGAGAACCCAGTACTTC,CASSPRGTNQRTQYF
-,TRBV19,-,TRBJ2-3,TGTGCCAGTAGAAGTAGTGGGAGGAGCACAGATACGCAGTATTTT,CASRSSGRSTDTQYF
-,TRBV9,-,TRBJ2-3,TGTGCCAGCAGCGTAGGCGGGAGAGGGGGAGATACGCAGTATTTT,CASSVGGRGGDTQYF
-,TRBV4-2,TRBD2,TRBJ2-3,TGTGCCAGCAGCCAAGGGACTAGCGGGAGCACAGATACGCAGTATTTT,CASSQGTSGSTDTQYF
once,TRBV1,-,TRBJ2-5,TGCACCAGCACTCCCCAGGTCAAAGACCTCCAGGAGACCCAGTACTTC,CTSTPQVKDLQETQYF
-,TRBV7-9,TRBD2,TRBJ2-1,TGTGCCAGCAGCTTACAGGGACTAGCGGGAATGGGGCAGTTCTTC,CASSLQGLAGMGQFF
-,TRBV5-1,TRBD1,TRBJ2-7,TGCGCCAGCAGCTTGAGGGACAGGGGTATCGACGAGCAGTACTTC,CASSLRDRGIDEQYF
-,TRBV7-9,-,TRBJ1-2,TGTGCCAGCAGCTTAGTTGGGGGAGGGGATGGCTACACCTTC,CASSLVGGGDGYTF
once,TRBV7-7,-,TRBJ2-2,TGTGCCAGCAGCTTAGCACAGTCGAACACCGGGGAGCTGTTTTTT,CASSLAQSNTGELFF